One sample yielded the 5 T cell receptor beta chains listed below, sequenced in a study of a mutant IDH1 vaccine in newly diagnosed glioma. The method was immunoSEQ multiplex PCR; TCRdb's version includes in-frame clones alone and lacks a portion of them. The data hold about 60,000 clones, with less than 90% observed a single time. Time point described: week 35, safety follow-up. In every dose of vaccine, 300 ug of mutant IDH1 20-mer peptide was given alongside topical imiquimod. No antigen has been assigned to these receptors. The specimen was PBMCs, collected from a glioma patient whose treatment included an IDH1 peptide vaccine. These receptors were collected from a man in his forties with glioma.

This chain connects TRBV27 to TRBJ2-5; the D gene is possibly TRBD1 (5 bases). CDR1 and CDR2 from the germline V gene are MNHEY and SMNVEV (reference sequence). CDR3 length: 16 residues. Trimming pared 6 bases from V and 5 bases from J, leaving 22 bases between. The chain's CDR3 is CASRRGTGLARETQYF. The CDR3 DNA reads TGTGCCAGCAGAAGGGGTACCGGCCTCGCGAGGGAGACCCAGTACTTC.

This chain connects TRBV10-3 to TRBJ2-6; the D gene is possibly TRBD2 (5 bases). The CDR3 has 15 residues. Germline CDR1 is ENHRY and CDR2 is SYGVKD. V gave up 2 bases and J gave up 0 bases, with 5 bases separating them. This CDR3 is CAISETSSGANVLTF. DNA of the CDR3: TGTGCCATCAGTGAGACTAGCTCTGGGGCCAACGTCCTGACTTTC.

The chain has TRBV5-4 and TRBJ2-5; D not resolved. Trimming stripped 0 bases from V and 2 bases from J, with 5 bases between. CDR1 is SGHNT and CDR2 is YYREEE in the germline V gene (reference sequence). The CDR3 spans 13 residues. CDR3 residues: CASSLVQQETQYF. The CDR3 nucleotides are TGTGCCAGCAGCTTGGTACAGCAAGAGACCCAGTACTTC.

The chain combines TRBV5-1 with TRBJ2-3, with 7 bases fitting TRBD2. V shed 7 bases, J shed 3 bases, and the junction held 5 bases outside the gene matches. CDR1 and CDR2 (germline): SGHRS, YFSETQ. The CDR3 runs to 13 residues. The CDR3 DNA follows: TGCGCCAGCGGAACGGGGGGAACAGATACGCAGTATTTT. It yields the protein CASGTGGTDTQYF.

A note on this clone: In the same sample, other DNA sequences code for this CDR3. The chain couples TRBV7-9 to TRBJ2-5; D may be TRBD2 (5 bases). Germline V gene sequence: CDR1 SEHNR, CDR2 FQNEAQ (reference sequence). CDR3 length: 14 residues. With 0 bases removed from V and 0 bases from J, the gap between germline ends came to 5 bases. The DNA for the CDR3 is TGTGCCAGCAGCTTAGCGAGGGACCAAGAGACCCAGTACTTC. Amino acids: CASSLARDQETQYF.